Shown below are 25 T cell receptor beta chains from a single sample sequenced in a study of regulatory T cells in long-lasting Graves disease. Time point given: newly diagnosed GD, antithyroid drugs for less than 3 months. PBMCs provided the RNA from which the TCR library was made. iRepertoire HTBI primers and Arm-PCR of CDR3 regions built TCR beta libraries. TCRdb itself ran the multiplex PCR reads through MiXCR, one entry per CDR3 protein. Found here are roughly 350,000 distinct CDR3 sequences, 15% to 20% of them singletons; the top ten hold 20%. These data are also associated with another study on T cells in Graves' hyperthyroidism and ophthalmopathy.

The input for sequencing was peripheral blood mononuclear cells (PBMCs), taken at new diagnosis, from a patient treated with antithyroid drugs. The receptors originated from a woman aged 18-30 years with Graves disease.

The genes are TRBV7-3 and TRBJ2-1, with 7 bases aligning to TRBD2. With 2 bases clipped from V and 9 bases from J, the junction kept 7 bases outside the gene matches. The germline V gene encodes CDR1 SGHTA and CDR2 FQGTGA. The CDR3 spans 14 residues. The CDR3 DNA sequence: TGTGCCAGCAGCTTAGGCGGGAGTAATCTTGAGCAGTTCTTC. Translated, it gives CASSLGGSNLEQFF.

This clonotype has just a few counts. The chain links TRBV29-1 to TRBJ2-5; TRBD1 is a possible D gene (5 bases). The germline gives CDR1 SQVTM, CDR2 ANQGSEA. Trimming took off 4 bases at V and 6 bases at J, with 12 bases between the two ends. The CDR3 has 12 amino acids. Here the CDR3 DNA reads TGCAGCGTTGGTCAAGGGGCCAAGACCCAGTACTTC. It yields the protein CSVGQGAKTQYF.

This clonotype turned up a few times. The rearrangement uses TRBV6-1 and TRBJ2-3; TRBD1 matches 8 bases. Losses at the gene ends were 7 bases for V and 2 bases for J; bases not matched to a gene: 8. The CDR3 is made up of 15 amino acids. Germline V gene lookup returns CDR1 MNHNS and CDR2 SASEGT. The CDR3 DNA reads TGTGCCAGCAACCTAATGGACAGGGTCACAGATACGCAGTATTTT. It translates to CASNLMDRVTDTQYF.

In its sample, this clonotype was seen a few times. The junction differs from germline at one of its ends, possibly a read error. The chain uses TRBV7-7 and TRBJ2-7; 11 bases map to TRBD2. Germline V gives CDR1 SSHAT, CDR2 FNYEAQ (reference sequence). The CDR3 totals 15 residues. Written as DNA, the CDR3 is TGTGCTAGCAGCTTAGGGGTTCTAGCGGGAGGAGAGCAGTACTTC. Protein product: CASSLGVLAGGEQYF.

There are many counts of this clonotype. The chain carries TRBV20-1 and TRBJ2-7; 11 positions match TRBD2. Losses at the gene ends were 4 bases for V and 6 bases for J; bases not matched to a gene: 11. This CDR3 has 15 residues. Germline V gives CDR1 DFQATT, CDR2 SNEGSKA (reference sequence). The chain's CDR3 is CSATNIAGGGSEQYF. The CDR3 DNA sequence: TGCAGTGCTACTAATATAGCGGGAGGGGGAAGCGAGCAGTACTTC.

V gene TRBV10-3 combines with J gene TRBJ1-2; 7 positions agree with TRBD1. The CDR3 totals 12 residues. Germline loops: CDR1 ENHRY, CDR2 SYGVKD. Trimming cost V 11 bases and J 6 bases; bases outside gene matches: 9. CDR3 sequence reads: CAGRQGVDGYTF. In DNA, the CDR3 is TGTGCCGGAAGACAGGGAGTAGATGGCTACACCTTC.

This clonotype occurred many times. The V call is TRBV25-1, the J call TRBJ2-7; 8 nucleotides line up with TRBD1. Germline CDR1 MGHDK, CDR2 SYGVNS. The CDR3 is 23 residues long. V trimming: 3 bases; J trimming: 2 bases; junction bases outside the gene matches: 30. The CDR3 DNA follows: TGTGCCAGCAGTGAGGGGGCCAGCAGTTTAGGTCGCACAGGGGGGATCCCTCCCTACGAGCAGTACTTC. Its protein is CASSEGASSLGRTGGIPPYEQYF.

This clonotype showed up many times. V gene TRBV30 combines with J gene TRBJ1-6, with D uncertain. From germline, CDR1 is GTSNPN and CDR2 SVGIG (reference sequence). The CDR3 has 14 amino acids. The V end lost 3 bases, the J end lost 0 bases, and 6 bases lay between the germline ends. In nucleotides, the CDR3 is TGTGCCTGGAGACAGAGCTCCTATAATTCACCCCTCCACTTT. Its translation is CAWRQSSYNSPLHF.

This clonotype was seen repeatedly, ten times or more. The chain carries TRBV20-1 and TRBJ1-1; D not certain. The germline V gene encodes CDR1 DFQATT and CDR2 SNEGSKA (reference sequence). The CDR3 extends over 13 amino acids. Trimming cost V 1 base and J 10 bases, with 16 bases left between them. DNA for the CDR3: TGCAGTGCTAGAGCCCCAGGACTTCTAGGAGCTTTCTTT. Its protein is CSARAPGLLGAFF.

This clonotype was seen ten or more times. CDR3 DNA sequence: TGTGCCAGCACGTGGGCGGGGAACACCGGGGAGCTGTTTTTT. It yields the protein CASTWAGNTGELFF. V gene TRBV6-1 combines with J gene TRBJ2-2; a possible D gene is TRBD2 (5 bases). With 7 bases removed from V and 1 base from J, the gap between germline ends came to 10 bases. The CDR3 extends over 14 amino acids. Germline-derived CDR1 and CDR2 are MNHNS and SASEGT.

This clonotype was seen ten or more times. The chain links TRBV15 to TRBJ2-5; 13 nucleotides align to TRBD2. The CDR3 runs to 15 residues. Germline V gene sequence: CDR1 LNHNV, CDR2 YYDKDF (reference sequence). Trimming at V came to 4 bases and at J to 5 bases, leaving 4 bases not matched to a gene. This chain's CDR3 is CATSKRTSGSETQYF. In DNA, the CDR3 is TGTGCCACCAGCAAACGGACTAGCGGGAGTGAGACCCAGTACTTC.

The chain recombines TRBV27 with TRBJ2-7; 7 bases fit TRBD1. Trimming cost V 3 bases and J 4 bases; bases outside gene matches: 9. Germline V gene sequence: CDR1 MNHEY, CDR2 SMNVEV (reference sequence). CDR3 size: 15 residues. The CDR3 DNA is TGTGCCAGCAGTTTGATGGGACAGAGCCAGTACGAGCAGTACTTC. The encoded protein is CASSLMGQSQYEQYF.

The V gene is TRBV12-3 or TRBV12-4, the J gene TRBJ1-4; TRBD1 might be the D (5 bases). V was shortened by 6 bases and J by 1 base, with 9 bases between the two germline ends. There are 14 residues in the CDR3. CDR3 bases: TGTGCCAGCAGCGCCGACAGAACTAATGAAAAACTGTTTTTT. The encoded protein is CASSADRTNEKLFF.

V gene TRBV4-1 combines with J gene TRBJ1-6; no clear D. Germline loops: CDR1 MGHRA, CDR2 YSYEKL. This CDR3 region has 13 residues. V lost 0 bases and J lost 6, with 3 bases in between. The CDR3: CASSQETNSPLHF. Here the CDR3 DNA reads TGCGCCAGCAGCCAAGAAACTAATTCACCCCTCCACTTT.

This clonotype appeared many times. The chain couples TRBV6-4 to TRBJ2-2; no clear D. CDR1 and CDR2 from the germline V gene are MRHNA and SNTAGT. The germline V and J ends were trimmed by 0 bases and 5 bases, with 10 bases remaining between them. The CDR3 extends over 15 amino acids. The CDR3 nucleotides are TGTGCCAGCAGTGACTCAATTGGGAAGACCGGGGAGCTGTTTTTT. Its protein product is CASSDSIGKTGELFF.

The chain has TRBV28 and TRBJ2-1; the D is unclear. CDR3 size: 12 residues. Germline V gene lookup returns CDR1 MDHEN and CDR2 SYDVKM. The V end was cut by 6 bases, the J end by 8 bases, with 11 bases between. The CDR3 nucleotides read TGTGCCAGCAGGGACCAGTCCCATGAGCAGTTCTTC. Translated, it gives CASRDQSHEQFF.

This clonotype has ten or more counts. The CDR3 loop is CASSQAADEQFF. CDR3 DNA sequence: TGTGCCAGCAGCCAGGCGGCGGATGAGCAGTTCTTC. The chain has TRBV27 and TRBJ2-1, with D hard to call. This CDR3 contains 12 residues. V shed 6 bases and J shed 8 bases, with 11 bases lying between them. Germline CDR1 is MNHEY and CDR2 is SMNVEV (reference sequence).

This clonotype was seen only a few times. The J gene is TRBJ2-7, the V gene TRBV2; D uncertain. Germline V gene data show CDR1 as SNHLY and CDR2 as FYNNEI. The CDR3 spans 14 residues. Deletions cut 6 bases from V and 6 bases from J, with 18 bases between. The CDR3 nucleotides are TGTGCCAGCAGGCTAACATGGGCCGCCCTCGAGCAGTACTTC. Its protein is CASRLTWAALEQYF.

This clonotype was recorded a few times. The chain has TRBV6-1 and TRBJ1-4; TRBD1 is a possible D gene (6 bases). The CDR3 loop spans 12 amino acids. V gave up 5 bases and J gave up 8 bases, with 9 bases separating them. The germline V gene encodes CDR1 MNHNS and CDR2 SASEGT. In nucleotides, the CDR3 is TGTGCCAGCAGTCACAGGGAGGAAAAACTGTTTTTT. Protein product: CASSHREEKLFF.

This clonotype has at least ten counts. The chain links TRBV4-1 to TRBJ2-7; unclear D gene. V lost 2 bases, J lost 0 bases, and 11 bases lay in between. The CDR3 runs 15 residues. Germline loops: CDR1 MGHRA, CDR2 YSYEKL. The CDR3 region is CASSQRPDYSYEQYF. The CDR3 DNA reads TGCGCCAGCAGCCAACGACCCGATTACTCCTACGAGCAGTACTTC.

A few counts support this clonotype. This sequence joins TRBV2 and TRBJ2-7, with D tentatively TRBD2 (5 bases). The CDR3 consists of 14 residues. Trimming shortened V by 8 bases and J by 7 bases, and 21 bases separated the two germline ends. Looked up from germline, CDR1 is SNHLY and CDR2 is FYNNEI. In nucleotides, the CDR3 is TGTGCCAGCGACCGCGATCGCGGGTCTCGGGAGCAGTACTTC. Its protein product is CASDRDRGSREQYF.

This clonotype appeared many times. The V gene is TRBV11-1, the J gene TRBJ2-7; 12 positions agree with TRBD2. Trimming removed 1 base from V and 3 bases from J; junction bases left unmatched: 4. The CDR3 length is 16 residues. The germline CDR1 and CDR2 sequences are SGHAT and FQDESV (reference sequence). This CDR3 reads CASSLGPTSGSYEQYF. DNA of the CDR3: TGTGCCAGCAGCTTAGGACCGACTAGCGGGAGCTACGAGCAGTACTTC.

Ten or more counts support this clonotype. Here the CDR3 DNA reads TGCAGTGCTTCCGGGACAGGGAACAATGAGCAGTTCTTC. It translates to CSASGTGNNEQFF. This rearrangement joins TRBV20-1 to TRBJ2-1, with 9 bases that match TRBD1. The length of the CDR3 is 13 residues. The V and J ends lost 5 bases and 5 bases, in that order; junction bases with no gene match: 4. Per germline, CDR1 DFQATT and CDR2 SNEGSKA (reference sequence).

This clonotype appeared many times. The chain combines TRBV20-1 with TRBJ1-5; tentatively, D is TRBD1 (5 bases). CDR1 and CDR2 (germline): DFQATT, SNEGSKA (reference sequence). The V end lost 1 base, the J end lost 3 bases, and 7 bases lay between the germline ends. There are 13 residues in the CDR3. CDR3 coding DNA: TGCAGTGCTAGAGGGGACCCCAATCAGCCCCAGCATTTT. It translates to CSARGDPNQPQHF.

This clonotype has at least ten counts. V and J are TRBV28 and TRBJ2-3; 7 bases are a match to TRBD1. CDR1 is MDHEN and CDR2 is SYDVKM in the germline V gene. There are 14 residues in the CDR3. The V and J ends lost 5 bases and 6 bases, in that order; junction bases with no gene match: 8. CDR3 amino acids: CASSVGQVSDTQYF. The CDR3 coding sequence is TGTGCCAGCAGTGTCGGACAGGTTTCCGATACGCAGTATTTT.